The present T cell receptor (beta chain) was sequenced within a study of control samples from healthy donors and cancer patients. CDR1 is MGHDK, CDR2 SYGVNS, per germline. The CDR3 is 11 amino acids. With 9 bases removed from V and 4 bases from J, the gap between germline ends came to 9 bases. Only in-frame clones appear in the TCRdb table, and some are missing; sequencing was by immunoSEQ multiplex PCR. The sample consists of around 170,000 clones, more than 90% of them appearing once. This TCR was sampled from a man between 25 and 39 years old in good health. The genes are TRBV25-1 and TRBJ1-1; the D is unclear. Sequenced material: blood. CDR3 sequence reads: CASSDRTEAFF. The CDR3 coding sequence is TGTGCCAGTTCGGATCGCACTGAAGCTTTCTTT.